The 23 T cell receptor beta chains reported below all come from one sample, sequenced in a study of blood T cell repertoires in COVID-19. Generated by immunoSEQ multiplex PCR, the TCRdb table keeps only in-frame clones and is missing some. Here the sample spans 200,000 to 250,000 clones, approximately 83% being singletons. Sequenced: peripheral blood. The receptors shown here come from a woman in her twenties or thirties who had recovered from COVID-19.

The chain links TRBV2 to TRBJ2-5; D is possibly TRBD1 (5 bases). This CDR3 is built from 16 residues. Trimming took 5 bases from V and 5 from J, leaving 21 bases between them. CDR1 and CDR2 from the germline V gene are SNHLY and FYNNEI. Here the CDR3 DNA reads TGTGCCAGCAGTCGGATCGTATACCAGGGTGGGGAGACCCAGTACTTC. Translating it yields CASSRIVYQGGETQYF.

The CDR3 reads CAWSLRDINEKLFF. The DNA for the CDR3 is TGTGCCTGGAGTCTTCGGGACATAAACGAAAAACTGTTTTTT. The chain uses TRBV30 and TRBJ1-4; a weak D match, TRBD1 (6 bases). From germline, CDR1 is GTSNPN and CDR2 SVGIG (reference sequence). CDR3 length: 14 residues. The V gene lost 2 bases and the J gene lost 8 bases, with 15 bases spanning the gap.

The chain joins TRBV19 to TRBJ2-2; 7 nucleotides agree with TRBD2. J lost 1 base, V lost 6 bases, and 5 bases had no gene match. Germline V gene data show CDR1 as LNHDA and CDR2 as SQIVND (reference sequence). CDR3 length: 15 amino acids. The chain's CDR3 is CASSWTRGNTGELFF. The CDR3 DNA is TGTGCCAGTAGCTGGACTAGGGGGAACACCGGGGAGCTGTTTTTT.

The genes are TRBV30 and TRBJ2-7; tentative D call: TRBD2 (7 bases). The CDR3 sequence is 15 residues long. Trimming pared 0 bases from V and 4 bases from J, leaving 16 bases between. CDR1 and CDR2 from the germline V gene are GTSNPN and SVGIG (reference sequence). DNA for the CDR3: TGTGCCTGGAGTGTAGGGGGGGGCATTTTTTACGAGCAGTACTTC. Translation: CAWSVGGGIFYEQYF.

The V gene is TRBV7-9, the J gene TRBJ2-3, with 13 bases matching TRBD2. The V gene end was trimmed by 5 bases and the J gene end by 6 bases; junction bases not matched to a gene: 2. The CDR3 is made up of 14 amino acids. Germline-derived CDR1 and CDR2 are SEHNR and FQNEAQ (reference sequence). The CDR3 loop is CASSRTSGGDTQYF. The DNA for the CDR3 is TGTGCCAGCAGCCGGACTAGCGGGGGCGATACGCAGTATTTT.

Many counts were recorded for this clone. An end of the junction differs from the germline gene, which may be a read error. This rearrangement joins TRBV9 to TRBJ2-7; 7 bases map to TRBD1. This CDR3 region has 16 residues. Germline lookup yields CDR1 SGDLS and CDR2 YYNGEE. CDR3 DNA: TGTGCCAGCAGCCCTCACCCCGGGACAGCTTCCTTCGAGCAGTACTTC. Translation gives CASSPHPGTASFEQYF.

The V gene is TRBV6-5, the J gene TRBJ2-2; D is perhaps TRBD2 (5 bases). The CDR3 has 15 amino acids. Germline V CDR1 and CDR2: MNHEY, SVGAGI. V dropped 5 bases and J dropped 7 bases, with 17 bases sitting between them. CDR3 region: CASSPWGSEGGELFF. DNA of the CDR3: TGTGCCAGCAGTCCCTGGGGTAGCGAAGGCGGGGAGCTGTTTTTT.

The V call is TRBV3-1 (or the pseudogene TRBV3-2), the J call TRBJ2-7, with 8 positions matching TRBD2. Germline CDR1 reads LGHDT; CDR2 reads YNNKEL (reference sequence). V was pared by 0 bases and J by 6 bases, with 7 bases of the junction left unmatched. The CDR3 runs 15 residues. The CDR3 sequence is CASSQEILTSGEQYF. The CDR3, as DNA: TGTGCCAGCAGCCAAGAAATACTAACTAGCGGCGAGCAGTACTTC.

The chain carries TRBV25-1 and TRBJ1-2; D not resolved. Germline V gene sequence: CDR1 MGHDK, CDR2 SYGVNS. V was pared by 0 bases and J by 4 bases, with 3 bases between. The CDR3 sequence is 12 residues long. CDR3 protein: CASSEYSYGYTF. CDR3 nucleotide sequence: TGTGCCAGCAGTGAATACAGCTATGGCTACACCTTC.

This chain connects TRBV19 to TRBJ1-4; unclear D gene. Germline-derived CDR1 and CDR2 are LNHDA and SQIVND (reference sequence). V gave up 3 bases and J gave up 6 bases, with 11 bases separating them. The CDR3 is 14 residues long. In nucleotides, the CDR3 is TGTGCCAGTAGTATTGCGGGGTCCCATGAAAAACTGTTTTTT. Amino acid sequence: CASSIAGSHEKLFF.

The CDR3 loop reads CASSQTSGRGQFF. For the CDR3, the DNA is TGTGCCAGCAGCCAAACTAGCGGGAGAGGGCAGTTCTTC. V usage is TRBV14 and J usage is TRBJ2-1; TRBD2 aligns across 11 bases. The CDR3 length is 13 residues. CDR1 SGHDN and CDR2 FVKESK come from the germline V gene. With 2 bases clipped from V and 12 bases from J, the junction kept 3 bases outside the gene matches.

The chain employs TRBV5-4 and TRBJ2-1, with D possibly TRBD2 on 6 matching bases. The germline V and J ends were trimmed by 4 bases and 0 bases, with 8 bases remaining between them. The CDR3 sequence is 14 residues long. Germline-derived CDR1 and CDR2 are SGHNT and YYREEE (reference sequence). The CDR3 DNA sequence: TGTGCCAGCAGCCGGGGAGGCTCCTACAATGAGCAGTTCTTC. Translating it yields CASSRGGSYNEQFF.

The CDR3 coding sequence is TGTGCCACCAGTGACCTCGGACAGGGAGGCAATGAGCAGTTCTTC. It yields the protein CATSDLGQGGNEQFF. V is TRBV24-1 and J is TRBJ2-1; 8 bases match TRBD1. Germline-derived CDR1 and CDR2 are KGHDR and SFDVKD. The CDR3 has 15 amino acids. Trimming took 4 bases from V and 6 from J; bases not matched to a gene: 7.

In nucleotides, the CDR3 is TGCAGTGCTAGTCGGGGTAGCCCAACAGATACGCAGTATTTT. Encoded protein: CSASRGSPTDTQYF. The chain employs TRBV20-1 and TRBJ2-3, with D possibly matching TRBD2 (5 bases). The CDR3 is 14 amino acids. Trimming pared 3 bases from V and 3 bases from J, leaving 13 bases between. CDR1 DFQATT and CDR2 SNEGSKA come from the germline V gene (reference sequence).

The CDR3 reads CASSFGTSGPRDTQYF. CDR3 sequence (DNA): TGTGCCAGCAGTTTTGGGACTAGCGGACCTCGGGATACGCAGTATTTT. The gene calls are TRBV28 and TRBJ2-3; 11 bases agree with TRBD2. Germline trimming cut 3 bases from V and 6 bases from J; bases unmatched to any gene: 8. The CDR3 consists of 16 residues. CDR1 is MDHEN, CDR2 SYDVKM, per germline.

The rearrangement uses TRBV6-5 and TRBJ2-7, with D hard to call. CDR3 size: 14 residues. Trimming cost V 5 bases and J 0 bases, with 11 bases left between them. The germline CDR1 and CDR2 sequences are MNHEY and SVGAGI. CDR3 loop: CASSTSGPSYEQYF. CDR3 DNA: TGTGCCAGCAGTACCTCGGGTCCCTCCTACGAGCAGTACTTC.

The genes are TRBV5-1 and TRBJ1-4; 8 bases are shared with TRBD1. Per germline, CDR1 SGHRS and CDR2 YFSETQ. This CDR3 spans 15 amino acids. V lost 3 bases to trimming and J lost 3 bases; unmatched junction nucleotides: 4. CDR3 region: CASSSMTGANEKLFF. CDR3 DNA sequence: TGCGCCAGCAGCTCGATGACAGGGGCTAATGAAAAACTGTTTTTT. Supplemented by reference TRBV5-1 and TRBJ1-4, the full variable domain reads KAGVTQTPRYLIKTRGQQVTLSCSPISGHRSVSWYQQTPGQGLQFLFEYFSETQRNKGNFPGRFSGRQFSNSRSEMNVSTLELGDSALYLCASSSMTGANEKLFFGSGTQLSVL.

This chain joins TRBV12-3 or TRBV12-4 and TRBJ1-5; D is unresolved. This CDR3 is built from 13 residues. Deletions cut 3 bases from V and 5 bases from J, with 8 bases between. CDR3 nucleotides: TGTGCCAGCAGTTTTGACAACTATCAGCCCCAGCATTTT. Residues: CASSFDNYQPQHF.

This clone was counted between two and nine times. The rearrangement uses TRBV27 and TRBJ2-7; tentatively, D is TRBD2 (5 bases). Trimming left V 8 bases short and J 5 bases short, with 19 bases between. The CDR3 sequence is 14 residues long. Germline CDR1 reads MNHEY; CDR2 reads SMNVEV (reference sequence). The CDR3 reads CASRGARVGDEQYF. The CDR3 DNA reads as TGTGCCAGCCGGGGTGCCCGGGTTGGTGACGAGCAGTACTTC.

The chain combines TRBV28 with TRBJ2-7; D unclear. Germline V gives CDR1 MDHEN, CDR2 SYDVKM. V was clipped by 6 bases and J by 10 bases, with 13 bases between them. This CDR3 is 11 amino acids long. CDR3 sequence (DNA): TGTGCCAGCAGCCTTACTCGTTTTCAGTACTTC. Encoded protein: CASSLTRFQYF.

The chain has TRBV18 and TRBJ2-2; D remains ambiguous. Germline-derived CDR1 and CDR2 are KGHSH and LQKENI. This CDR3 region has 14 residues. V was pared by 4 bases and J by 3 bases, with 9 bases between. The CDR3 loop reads CASSLELYTGELFF. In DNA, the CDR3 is TGTGCCAGCTCACTCGAGCTTTACACCGGGGAGCTGTTTTTT.

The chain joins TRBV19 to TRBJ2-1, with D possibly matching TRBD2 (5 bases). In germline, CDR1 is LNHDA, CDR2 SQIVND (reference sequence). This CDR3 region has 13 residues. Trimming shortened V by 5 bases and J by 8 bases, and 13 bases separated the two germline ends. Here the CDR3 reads CASSPGRVYEQFF. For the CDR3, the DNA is TGTGCCAGTAGTCCTGGGAGAGTCTATGAGCAGTTCTTC.

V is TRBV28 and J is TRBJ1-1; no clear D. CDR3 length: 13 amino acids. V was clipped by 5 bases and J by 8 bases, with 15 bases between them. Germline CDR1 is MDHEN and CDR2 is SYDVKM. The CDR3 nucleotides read TGTGCCAGCAGTACCATTCCGGGAACCGAAGCTTTCTTT. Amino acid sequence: CASSTIPGTEAFF.